This TCR beta chain is from a study of cytomegalovirus exposure and HLA in healthy donors. Overall study findings and caveats: Earlier analysis looked at TCR beta V segments, and most were productive about 90% or about 30% of the time. With later analysis, a missense DCLRE1C variant became linked to TCR beta V- and J-gene trimming.

CDR1 and CDR2 (germline): SEHNR, FQNEAQ (reference sequence). CDR3 length equals 16 residues. The PCR made use of 60 Vbeta and 13 Jbeta primers. Clones were sequenced by immunoSEQ multiplex PCR, and TCRdb holds only the in-frame ones, with some missing. The sample lists around 65,000 clones; around 75% were seen once. A word on this clone: What it binds is unknown. The junction departs from germline at one end; a sequencing error may be responsible.

The clonotype comes from a man in his fifties or sixties in good health and CMV-seropositive. The chain uses TRBV7-9 and TRBJ2-2; tentatively, D is TRBD1 (5 bases). The specimen sequenced was PBMCs. The CDR3 spells CSSSILLTGNTGELFF. For the CDR3, the DNA is TGTTCCAGCAGCATACTCTTAACAGGAAACACCGGGGAGCTGTTTTTT.